This T cell receptor beta chain is from a study of a mutant IDH1 vaccine in newly diagnosed glioma. For the study at large: Radiotherapy alone preceded vaccination by 4-6 weeks; alternatively, vaccination started with temozolomide cycles. V12 occurred at week 35 and V13 at week 47.

Trimming removed 0 bases at V and 12 bases at J, with 8 bases between. The CDR3 totals 12 residues. Germline CDR1 reads PRHDT; CDR2 reads FYEKMQ (reference sequence). TCRdb's copy holds only in-frame clones and misses some; the assay was immunoSEQ multiplex PCR. This sample has around 53,000 clones, with roughly 80% found just once. In the case of this clone: What it binds is unknown.

The time point denotes: week 47, end of study. All doses held 300 ug of mutant IDH1 20-mer peptide, with topical imiquimod. Those who donated had recent WHO grade 3 or 4 IDH1-mutant, ATRX-lost astrocytomas. This sequence originates from a woman aged 25 to 39 with glioma. Some clones in this sample may be carry-over from other donors' samples. The rearrangement uses TRBV13 and TRBJ1-4, with a tentative D call TRBD1 (5 bases). Specimen: PBMCs, collected from a glioma patient whose treatment included an IDH1 peptide vaccine. CDR3 nucleotide sequence: TGTGCCAGCAGCTTAGGGGGGGACCAACTGTTTTTT. Protein product: CASSLGGDQLFF.